This T cell receptor (beta chain) originates from a study of radiotherapy plus CTLA-4 blockade in lung cancer. Using immunoSEQ multiplex PCR, the repertoire was profiled, and TCRdb retains in-frame clones only, with some absent. The sample lists 85,000 to 90,000 clones; around 90% were seen once. This CDR3 is 14 amino acids long. The germline V gene encodes CDR1 SGHNT and CDR2 YYREEE (reference sequence). With 4 bases clipped from V and 5 bases from J, the junction kept 4 bases outside the gene matches. The chain uses TRBV5-4 and TRBJ1-1; 11 nucleotides agree with TRBD1. The sequenced sample was peripheral blood, obtained from a patient treated with radiotherapy plus ipilimumab. The sequence was obtained from a human donor with non-small cell lung cancer that progressed on radiotherapy plus ipilimumab. As DNA, the CDR3 is TGTGCCAGCAGCACCGGGACAGGGGGAACTGAAGCTTTCTTT. Protein sequence: CASSTGTGGTEAFF. The full variable domain, completed using reference TRBV5-4 and TRBJ1-1, is ETGVTQSPTHLIKTRGQQVTLRCSSQSGHNTVSWYQQALGQGPQFIFQYYREEENGRGNFPPRFSGLQFPNYSSELNVNALELDDSALYLCASSTGTGGTEAFFGQGTRLTVV.